One sample yielded the 2 T cell receptor beta chains listed below, sequenced in a study of shared clonotypes between healthy human individuals (dated by TCRdb to 2018 to 2020). Preparation of the library involved the immunoSEQ multiplex PCR assay. The source is immuneACCESS, and TCRdb retained only in-frame sequences with V and J called. Part of the clones is not carried over; for the studies checked, unresolved V genes explain less than half of this, and the remainder is unexplained. This sample comprises some 690,000 clones, about 90% of them detected only once. The ten most abundant clones make up 34% of the sample. Sequenced input: memory CD8+ T cells from PBMCs. The cell subset or site label, read with the paper, signifies: CD45RO+ cells pooled with CCR7-negative TemRA cells. Receptors originate from a young man in good health. Some clones in this sample may be carry-over from other donors' samples.

V gene TRBV4-1 combines with J gene TRBJ2-7; 7 nucleotides align to TRBD2. Germline V gene sequence: CDR1 MGHRA, CDR2 YSYEKL. V lost 0 bases to trimming and J lost 5 bases; unmatched junction nucleotides: 7. The CDR3 is made up of 15 amino acids. The CDR3: CASSQEWGRVHEQYF. In nucleotides, the CDR3 is TGCGCCAGCAGCCAAGAATGGGGGAGGGTCCACGAGCAGTACTTC.

The chain carries TRBV12-5 and TRBJ1-1; TRBD1 might be the D (5 bases). This CDR3 region has 13 residues. The V gene's germline CDR1 is LGHNT and CDR2 FRNRAP. V lost 4 bases and J 8 bases, leaving 14 bases between the germline ends. DNA for the CDR3: TGTGCTAGTGGTTGGGACCATAATTCCGAAGCTTTCTTT. It is translated as CASGWDHNSEAFF.